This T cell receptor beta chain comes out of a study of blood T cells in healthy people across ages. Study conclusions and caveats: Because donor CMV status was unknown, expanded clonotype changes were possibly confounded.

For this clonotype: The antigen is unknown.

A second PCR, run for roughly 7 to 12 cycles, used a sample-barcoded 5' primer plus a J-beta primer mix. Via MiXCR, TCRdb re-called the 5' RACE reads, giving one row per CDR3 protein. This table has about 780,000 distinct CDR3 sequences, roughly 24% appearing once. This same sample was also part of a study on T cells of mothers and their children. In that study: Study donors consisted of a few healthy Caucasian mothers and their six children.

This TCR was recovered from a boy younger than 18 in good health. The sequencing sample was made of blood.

The CDR3 is CSARDYKETQYF. CDR3 bases: TGCAGTGCTCGGGACTATAAAGAGACCCAGTACTTC. The rearrangement joins TRBV20-1 to TRBJ2-5; the match to TRBD2 covers 7 bases. Germline V gives CDR1 DFQATT, CDR2 SNEGSKA (reference sequence). J was trimmed by 3 bases and V by 5 bases; bases with no gene match: 3. This CDR3 is 12 amino acids long.